Described below is a single T cell receptor beta chain sequence and its context. The data originate from a study of blood T cell repertoires in COVID-19. This table comes from immunoSEQ multiplex PCR, and its TCRdb copy is limited to in-frame clones, with some not included. The sample shows about 120,000 clones, 80% to 90% of them seen only once. V lost 6 bases to trimming and J lost 1 base; unmatched junction nucleotides: 2. The CDR3 totals 13 residues. Germline CDR1 reads MGHDK; CDR2 reads SYGVNS. Sample: peripheral blood. The chain couples TRBV25-1 to TRBJ1-2; TRBD1 aligns across 7 bases. The sequence was obtained from a human donor in a cohort sampled during active COVID-19. CDR3 in amino acids: CASSRDSNYGYTF. For the CDR3, the DNA is TGTGCCAGCAGCCGGGACAGTAACTATGGCTACACCTTC.